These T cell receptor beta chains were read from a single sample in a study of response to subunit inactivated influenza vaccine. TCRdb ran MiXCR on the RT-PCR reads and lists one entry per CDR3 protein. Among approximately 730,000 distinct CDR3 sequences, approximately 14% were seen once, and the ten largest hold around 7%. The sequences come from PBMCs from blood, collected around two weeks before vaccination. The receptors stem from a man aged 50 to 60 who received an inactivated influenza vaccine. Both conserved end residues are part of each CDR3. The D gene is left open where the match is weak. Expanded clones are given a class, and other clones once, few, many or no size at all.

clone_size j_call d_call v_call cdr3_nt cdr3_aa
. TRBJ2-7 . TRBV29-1 TGCAGCGTCTGGGTGGGGGGTAACGAGCAGTACTTC CSVWVGGNEQYF
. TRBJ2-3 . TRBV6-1 TGTGCCAGCAGATCGCACAGGTCGGGTGGGGTCACAGATACGCAGTATTTT CASRSHRSGGVTDTQYF
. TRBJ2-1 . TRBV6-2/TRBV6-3 TGTGCCAGCAGTTACGACGGGACTTACAATGAGCAGTTCTTC CASSYDGTYNEQFF
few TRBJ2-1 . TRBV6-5 TGTGCCAGCAGTTACTCCTTCGGGATCACCCCCAATGAGCAGTTCTTC CASSYSFGITPNEQFF
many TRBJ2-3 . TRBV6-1 TGTGCCAGCAGTCCCACGGGACTGATCACAGATACGCAGTATTTT CASSPTGLITDTQYF
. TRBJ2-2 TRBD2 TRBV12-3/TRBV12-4 TGTGCCAGCAGTTTAGCGGGAGGGCCTGGAACCGGGGAGCTGTTTTTT CASSLAGGPGTGELFF
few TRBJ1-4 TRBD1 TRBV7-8 TGTGCCAGCAGCCCCAGGGGGGGGCGCGTGGAAAAACTGTTTTTT CASSPRGGRVEKLFF
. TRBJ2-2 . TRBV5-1 TGCGCCAGCAGTTCCGGGGACCCGAACACCGGGGAGCTGTTTTTT CASSSGDPNTGELFF
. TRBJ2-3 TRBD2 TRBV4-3 TGCGCCAGCAGCCAAGTCCCAGCGGGGAGAACAGATACGCAGTATTTT CASSQVPAGRTDTQYF
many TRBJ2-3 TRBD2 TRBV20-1 TGCAGTGCTGCGGGGGGGACTGGCACAGATACGCAGTATTTT CSAAGGTGTDTQYF
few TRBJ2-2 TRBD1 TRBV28 TGTGCCAGCAGTTCCCCAGGACAGGGAGGTGGGGAGCTGTTTTTT CASSSPGQGGGELFF
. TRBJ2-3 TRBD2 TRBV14 TGTGCCAGCAGCCAAGAACTAGCGGGGTTTAATACGCAGTATTTT CASSQELAGFNTQYF
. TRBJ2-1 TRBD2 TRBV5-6 TGTGCCAGCAGCTTACCGGGACTAGCGGGACAGAATGAGCAGTTCTTC CASSLPGLAGQNEQFF
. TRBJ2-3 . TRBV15 TGTGCCACCAGCAGAGATATAGGGTTATCGGATACGCAGTATTTT CATSRDIGLSDTQYF
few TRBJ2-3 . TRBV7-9 TGTGCCAGCAGCTCCCGGGTCCCCAGCACAGATACGCAGTATTTT CASSSRVPSTDTQYF
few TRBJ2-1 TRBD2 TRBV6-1 TGTGCCAGCAGTAAGACTAGCGGGCCGATGGAGCAGTTCTTC CASSKTSGPMEQFF
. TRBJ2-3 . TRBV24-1 TGTGCCACCAGTGATCCGGGGGAGCAGGATACGCAGTATTTT CATSDPGEQDTQYF
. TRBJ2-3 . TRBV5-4 TGTGCCAGCAGCTTGTTTCGCAGGGAGACAGATACGCAGTATTTT CASSLFRRETDTQYF
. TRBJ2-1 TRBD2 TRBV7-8 TGTGCCAGCAGCTTAGAAGCGGGATACTCCTACAATGAGCAGTTCTTC CASSLEAGYSYNEQFF
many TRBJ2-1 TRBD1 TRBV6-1 TGTGCCAGCAGCAGCCGACAGGGGAGCTCCTACAATGAGCAGTTCTTC CASSSRQGSSYNEQFF
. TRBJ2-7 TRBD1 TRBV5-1 TGCGCCAGCAGCTTGTTTAGCCGGGACAGGGGTTACGAGCAGTACTTC CASSLFSRDRGYEQYF
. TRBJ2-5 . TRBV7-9 TGTGCCAGCAGCCCCCCTACCGAAGAGACCCAGTACTTC CASSPPTEETQYF
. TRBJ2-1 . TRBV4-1 TGCGCCAGCAGCCAAGTGGGTAGTGGGGTCGTTGGCAATGAGCAGTTCTTC CASSQVGSGVVGNEQFF
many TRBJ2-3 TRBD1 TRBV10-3 TGTGCCATCAGTGTACAAGGGGACAGGGGAGATACGCAGTATTTT CAISVQGDRGDTQYF
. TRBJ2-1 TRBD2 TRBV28 TGTGCCAGCAGTTCCCCCAGGAGCGGGAGGGCTAGGGATGAGCAGTTCTTC CASSSPRSGRARDEQFF
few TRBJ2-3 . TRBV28 TGTGCCAGCAGTTTAAAGTTAGATACGCAGTATTTT CASSLKLDTQYF
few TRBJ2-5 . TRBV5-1 TGCGCCAGCAGCTTAACGGGAACAAACCAAGAGACCCAGTACTTC CASSLTGTNQETQYF
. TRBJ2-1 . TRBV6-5 TGTGCCAGCAGTACTCCGGGACACATATACAATGAGCAGTTCTTC CASSTPGHIYNEQFF
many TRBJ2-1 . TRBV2 TGTGCCAGCAGTGACCCGGGGGTTTTGTGGGATGAGCAGTTCTTC CASSDPGVLWDEQFF
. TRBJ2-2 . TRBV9 TGTGCCAGCAGCGTGGGTGACGGGGAGCTGTTTTTT CASSVGDGELFF
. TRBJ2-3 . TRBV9 TGTGCCAGCAGCCCGCGGGGCGCCCCTCTCACAGATACGCAGTATTTT CASSPRGAPLTDTQYF
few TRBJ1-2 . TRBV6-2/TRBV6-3 TGTGCCAGCAGTTACTACAGGGTTGACTATGGCTACACCTTC CASSYYRVDYGYTF
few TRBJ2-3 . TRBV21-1 TGTGCCAGCAGCCAAACGACTTACCGGACTAGCACAGATACGCAGTATTTT CASSQTTYRTSTDTQYF
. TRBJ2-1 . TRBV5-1 TGCGCCAGCAGCGGGACGGACGATTTAGGTGAATACAATGAGCAGTTCTTC CASSGTDDLGEYNEQFF
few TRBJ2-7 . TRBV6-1 TGTGCCAGCAGAGCTTCCTCGACTCAAAGCTCCTACGAGCAGTACTTC CASRASSTQSSYEQYF
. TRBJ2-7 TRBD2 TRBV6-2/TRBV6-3 TGTGCCAGCAGGAGGGCTAGCGGGATTTCCTACGAGCAGTACTTC CASRRASGISYEQYF
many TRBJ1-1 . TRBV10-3 TGTGCCATCACCAGAGACAGGAACACTGAAGCTTTCTTT CAITRDRNTEAFF
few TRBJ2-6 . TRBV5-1 TGCGCCAGCAGCTTGGTAGGCAGCCAAAGCTCTGGGGCCAACGTCCTGACTTTC CASSLVGSQSSGANVLTF
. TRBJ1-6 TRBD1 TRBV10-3 TGTGCCATCAGTGCCTCCGGGACAGATAATTCACCCCTCCACTTT CAISASGTDNSPLHF
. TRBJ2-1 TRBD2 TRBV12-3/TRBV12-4 TGTGCCAGCAGCTCTGATGTGACTAGCGGGAATGAGCAGTTCTTC CASSSDVTSGNEQFF
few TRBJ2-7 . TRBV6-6 TGTGCCAGCAGTTACTCGTCCCCCTCCGAGCAGTACTTC CASSYSSPSEQYF
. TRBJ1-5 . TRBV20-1 TGCAGTGGGGGGGGTGGCAATCAGCCCCAGCATTTT CSGGGGNQPQHF